Listed below are T cell receptor beta chains from one sample, sequenced in a study of cytomegalovirus exposure and HLA in healthy donors. Repertoires were generated with immunoSEQ multiplex PCR, while TCRdb's copy carries only in-frame clones and drops some. Of 110,000 to 150,000 clones listed, about 80% are singletons. Specimen: PBMCs. Every receptor here comes from a woman aged 60-75 years in good health and CMV-seropositive. CDR3s include the opening cysteine and the closing phenylalanine or tryptophan. D genes are given only for firm matches. Size is omitted from some rows. Given values are once, few, many or a class for expanded clones.

TRBV6-5	NA	TRBJ2-7	NA	TGTGCCAGCAGGACCGGGTTCTCGAACGAGCAGTACTTC	CASRTGFSNEQYF
TRBV18	TRBD2	TRBJ2-7	NA	TGTGCCAGCTCACCTCGGACTAGCGGGCTCTACGAGCAGTACTTC	CASSPRTSGLYEQYF
TRBV16	TRBD2	TRBJ2-1	NA	TGTGCCAGCAGCCAACCGGGACTAGCGGACAATGAGCAGTTCTTC	CASSQPGLADNEQFF
TRBV6-6	NA	TRBJ1-2	NA	TGTGCCAGCGGCGTGACCGCAGGCGGCTACACCTTC	CASGVTAGGYTF
TRBV28	TRBD1	TRBJ1-1	NA	TGTGCCAGCAGCCCCGGGACAGGGACTTGGGGGGTTGAAGCTTTCTTT	CASSPGTGTWGVEAFF
TRBV4-1	TRBD1	TRBJ2-2	few	TGCGCCAGCAGCCAATTTGGGACAGCCCTCCCCGGGGAGCTGTTTTTT	CASSQFGTALPGELFF
TRBV6-1	NA	TRBJ2-3	few	TGTGCCAGCACTCTGACAGATACGCAGTATTTT	CASTLTDTQYF
TRBV27	NA	TRBJ2-1	NA	TGTGCCAGCAGTTTTGTGTCAGGGGGGTACAATGAGCAGTTCTTC	CASSFVSGGYNEQFF
TRBV5-8	TRBD1	TRBJ2-7	NA	TGTGCCAGCAGCGCCCCGGGGACAGGGGATTACGAGCAGTACTTC	CASSAPGTGDYEQYF
TRBV4-2	TRBD2	TRBJ2-1	NA	TGTGCCAGGATTATTTCGGCTAGCGGACTGACCTACAATGAGCAGTTCTTC	CARIISASGLTYNEQFF
TRBV9	TRBD2	TRBJ2-1	NA	TGTGCCAGCAGCGATTTGCGGGAGAAAAATGAGCAGTTCTTC	CASSDLREKNEQFF
TRBV10-2	TRBD1	TRBJ1-2	NA	TGCGCCAGCAGTGAGCTAGACAGGGAATTAGGTAACTATGGCTACACCTTC	CASSELDRELGNYGYTF
TRBV4-1	NA	TRBJ2-3	NA	TGCGCCAGCAGCCAAGATTTGGACAGTAGGGGCTTTACCTCAGATACGCAGTATTTT	CASSQDLDSRGFTSDTQYF
TRBV27	NA	TRBJ2-5	NA	TGTGCCAGCAGTCAGGGGGACTGGGAGACCCAGTACTTC	CASSQGDWETQYF
TRBV6-5	TRBD1	TRBJ2-5	NA	TGTGCCAGCAGGCCGACAGGGATGGAGACCCAGTACTTC	CASRPTGMETQYF
TRBV28	NA	TRBJ2-5	NA	TGTGCCAGCAGTTCCCCGGACTTGCCGACCCAGTACTTC	CASSSPDLPTQYF
TRBV7-9	NA	TRBJ2-5	NA	TGTGCCAGCAGCTACGGGTTGACCTCCCAAGAGACCCAGTACTTC	CASSYGLTSQETQYF
TRBV27	NA	TRBJ2-7	NA	TGTGCCACCAGAGGGGGGTCTAGCGGCTACGAGCAGTACTTC	CATRGGSSGYEQYF
TRBV28	NA	TRBJ2-3	NA	TGTGCCAGCCGTGGAGTACCTTTCTCTAGGACAGATACGCAGTATTTT	CASRGVPFSRTDTQYF
TRBV9	TRBD2	TRBJ2-3	few	TGTGCCAGCAGCGTAGGAAGTAGCGGGGAGGATACGCAGTATTTT	CASSVGSSGEDTQYF
TRBV27	NA	TRBJ2-7	NA	TGTGCCAGCAGTTTATATGGGCAGGGTTCCAACGAGCAGTACTTC	CASSLYGQGSNEQYF
TRBV27	TRBD1	TRBJ1-2	NA	TGTGCCAGCAGTTTAGACAGGGGAGTTCATGGCTACACCTTC	CASSLDRGVHGYTF
TRBV25-1	NA	TRBJ1-2	NA	TGTGCCAGCAGTGAATTTCGACAGCCCTATGGCTACACCTTC	CASSEFRQPYGYTF
TRBV14	TRBD1	TRBJ1-4	NA	TGTGCCAGCAGCCCATGGACAGGGCAAGATGAAAGACTGTTTTTT	CASSPWTGQDERLFF
TRBV27	TRBD2	TRBJ2-1	NA	TGTGCCAGCAGTTCCGAGCGGGAGGCCTCTAGCTCCTACAATGAGCAGTTCTTC	CASSSEREASSSYNEQFF
TRBV7-2	TRBD1	TRBJ1-2	once	TGTGCCAGCAGCTTAGGACAGGGGATTTATGGCTACACCTTC	CASSLGQGIYGYTF
TRBV19	NA	TRBJ1-4	few	TGTGCCAGTAGTACCCTTCGGGGACAAGCAACTAATGAAAAACTGTTTTTT	CASSTLRGQATNEKLFF
TRBV10-3	NA	TRBJ1-4	NA	TGTGCCACACAGGAGAATGAAAAACTGTTTTTT	CATQENEKLFF
TRBV28	NA	TRBJ2-7	NA	TGTGCCACCGTAACTACAGGGACTATAGTCTACGAGCAGTACTTC	CATVTTGTIVYEQYF
TRBV7-9	NA	TRBJ2-2	once	TGTGCCAGCAGCCCAGGAATAATGGGGACACCCAAGAACACCGGGGAGCTGTTTTTT	CASSPGIMGTPKNTGELFF
TRBV10-3	TRBD1	TRBJ1-4	NA	TGTGCCATCAGTGACTTATCGAGGGGGCAGGGTGAAAAACTGTTTTTT	CAISDLSRGQGEKLFF
TRBV7-6	NA	TRBJ1-1	NA	TGTGCCAGCAGCTTTACGGGGATGTCTGAAGCTTTCTTT	CASSFTGMSEAFF
TRBV4-1	NA	TRBJ1-1	NA	TGCGCCAGCAGCCGGTTTGGGGCCACTGAAGCTTTCTTT	CASSRFGATEAFF
TRBV28	NA	TRBJ2-5	once	TGTGCCAGCGGACTGTTCGAGACCCAGTACTTC	CASGLFETQYF
TRBV28	NA	TRBJ1-1	NA	TGTGCCAGCAGTGTATGGGGGGCGGGGGACACTGAAGCTTTCTTT	CASSVWGAGDTEAFF